What follows are 23 T cell receptor beta chains derived from one specimen sequenced in a study of shared clonotypes between healthy human individuals. The table came from immunoSEQ multiplex PCR; TCRdb's copy has only in-frame clones and leaves some out. The data hold 2 million to 2.5 million clones, with roughly 94% observed a single time. Specimen: naive CD4+ T cells sorted from blood. Subset defined: CD45RA+ positively selected. The receptors derive from a young man in good health.

This clone was seen a single time. This rearrangement joins TRBV21-1 to TRBJ2-2; TRBD1, as called in the table, went unchecked against the DNA. TRBV21-1 is a pseudogene. This CDR3 is 15 amino acids long. The CDR3 DNA follows: TGTGCCAGCAGCCTAAGGGACAGGAACACCGGGGAGCTGTTTTTT. It yields the protein CASSLRDRNTGELFF.

The chain combines TRBV5-1 with TRBJ1-1; no firm D call. The germline V gene has CDR1 SGHRS and CDR2 YFSETQ. This CDR3 is 14 amino acids long. Trimming removed 4 bases at V and 4 bases at J, with 14 bases between. CDR3 protein: CASSPQGGVTEAFF. In nucleotides, the CDR3 is TGCGCCAGCAGCCCCCAAGGTGGAGTCACTGAAGCTTTCTTT.

The rearrangement uses TRBV7-9 and TRBJ2-3; 12 bases fit TRBD2. The junction had 7 bases not matched to a gene; V was cut back by 5 bases and J by 1 base. This CDR3 has 17 amino acids. The germline V gene has CDR1 SEHNR and CDR2 FQNEAQ (reference sequence). This CDR3 reads CASSGETSGRGTDTQYF. The CDR3, as DNA: TGTGCCAGCAGCGGGGAGACTAGCGGGAGAGGCACAGATACGCAGTATTTT.

The chain uses TRBV27 and TRBJ2-7, with 7 bases lining up with TRBD2. Per the germline V gene, CDR1 is MNHEY and CDR2 is SMNVEV (reference sequence). V shed 5 bases, J shed 2 bases, and the junction held 18 bases outside the gene matches. The CDR3 spans 18 residues. CDR3 in amino acids: CASSRWEGSIPSPYEQYF. CDR3 nucleotide sequence: TGTGCCAGCAGTCGATGGGAGGGGTCAATCCCTTCTCCCTACGAGCAGTACTTC.

The V call is TRBV7-2, the J call TRBJ2-1; maybe TRBD2 (5 bases). The CDR3 spans 16 residues. The germline V and J ends were trimmed by 1 base and 2 bases, with 12 bases remaining between them. Germline CDR1 and CDR2: SGHTA and FQGNSA. CDR3 nucleotide sequence: TGTGCCAGCAGCTTAGTCTCCGGAGGTACCTACAATGAGCAGTTCTTC. Amino acid sequence: CASSLVSGGTYNEQFF.

This clone was detected many times. The chain couples TRBV18 to TRBJ1-1, with D possibly TRBD1 on 5 matching bases. The ends were cut back, 0 bases at V and 1 base at J, with 12 bases in the middle. CDR1 and CDR2 (germline): KGHSH, LQKENI. This CDR3 is built from 16 residues. The CDR3 loop reads CASSPPGGRANTEAFF. The DNA of the CDR3 is TGTGCCAGCTCACCACCGGGGGGACGGGCGAACACTGAAGCTTTCTTT.

The chain links TRBV11-2 to TRBJ1-3, with no clear D. CDR3 length equals 14 residues. Trimming shortened V by 6 bases and J by 0 bases, and 9 bases separated the two germline ends. Germline-derived CDR1 and CDR2 are SGHAT and FQNNGV. In nucleotides, the CDR3 is TGTGCCAGCAGACTAACTGCCTCTGGAAACACCATATATTTT. This translates into CASRLTASGNTIYF.

Concerning this clone itself: The same CDR3 can be traced to other DNA sequences in this sample. V gene TRBV5-4 combines with J gene TRBJ2-5, with 7 bases lining up with TRBD2. Germline CDR1 SGHNT, CDR2 YYREEE (reference sequence). The CDR3 covers 13 residues. The V gene end was trimmed by 0 bases and the J gene end by 4 bases; junction bases not matched to a gene: 0. This CDR3 reads CASSLAGGETQYF. The CDR3 DNA reads as TGTGCCAGCAGCTTGGCGGGAGGAGAGACCCAGTACTTC.

In this sample, this clone turned up a few times. Other DNA sequences in the same sample also yield this CDR3. V gene TRBV18 combines with J gene TRBJ2-7; 8 bases are shared with TRBD1. The CDR3 length is 12 residues. V gave up 3 bases and J gave up 6 bases; unmatched junction bases: 1. From germline, CDR1 is KGHSH and CDR2 LQKENI. CDR3 region: CASSPDRVEQYF. CDR3 DNA sequence: TGTGCCAGCTCACCGGACAGGGTCGAGCAGTACTTC.

This chain links TRBV27 with TRBJ2-2; possibly TRBD1 for D (6 bases). In germline, CDR1 is MNHEY, CDR2 SMNVEV (reference sequence). CDR3 length equals 13 residues. Trimming pared 7 bases from V and 1 base from J, leaving 7 bases between. The CDR3: CASKQGNTGELFF. The CDR3 region has the DNA TGTGCCAGCAAACAGGGGAACACCGGGGAGCTGTTTTTT.

The rearrangement uses TRBV28 and TRBJ1-5, with D perhaps TRBD1 (6 bases). Looked up from germline, CDR1 is MDHEN and CDR2 is SYDVKM. The CDR3 is 15 amino acids. V lost 1 base and J lost 9, with 16 bases in between. CDR3 coding DNA: TGTGCCAGCAGTTTATCCGGCAGGGGCCGGGGGCCCCAGCATTTT. Translating it yields CASSLSGRGRGPQHF.

The rearrangement uses TRBV4-1 and TRBJ1-2; the D is unclear. CDR1 is MGHRA and CDR2 is YSYEKL in the germline V gene. V was clipped by 1 base and J by 2 bases, with 5 bases between them. CDR3 length: 13 residues. For the CDR3, the DNA is TGCGCCAGCAGCCAAGGACCGAACTATGGCTACACCTTC. Translated, it gives CASSQGPNYGYTF.

The rearrangement uses TRBV5-1 and TRBJ2-5; perhaps TRBD1 as D (6 bases). The CDR3 covers 15 residues. Germline V lookup: CDR1 SGHRS, CDR2 YFSETQ. The V and J ends lost 4 bases and 1 base respectively, with 14 bases between them. CDR3 region: CASSPSGHSQETQYF. The CDR3 DNA reads as TGCGCCAGCAGCCCATCGGGACACTCCCAAGAGACCCAGTACTTC.

The chain uses TRBV7-3 and TRBJ2-5, with TRBD2 identical over 7 bases. Germline CDR1 is SGHTA and CDR2 is FQGTGA. The CDR3 contains 14 residues. With 4 bases clipped from V and 5 bases from J, the junction kept 7 bases outside the gene matches. DNA for the CDR3: TGTGCCAGCAGCTCCCGGGGAGGGTCGGAGACCCAGTACTTC. Its translation: CASSSRGGSETQYF.

The genes are TRBV25-1 and TRBJ1-2, with 7 bases identical to TRBD1. There are 16 residues in the CDR3. The germline gives CDR1 MGHDK, CDR2 SYGVNS. V shed 4 bases, J shed 8 bases, and the junction held 16 bases outside the gene matches. The CDR3 DNA follows: TGTGCCAGCAGTGGACCGCCCGGGACAGCCACAAGGGGCTACACCTTC. Translating it yields CASSGPPGTATRGYTF.

Only one count was recorded for this clone. The chain combines TRBV7-2 with TRBJ2-7; 8 nucleotides line up with TRBD2. J was trimmed by 3 bases and V by 5 bases; bases with no gene match: 12. Germline V gene data show CDR1 as SGHTA and CDR2 as FQGNSA. The CDR3 is 16 residues long. CDR3 sequence: CASSSHSPGLGYEQYF. The CDR3 DNA is TGTGCCAGCAGCAGTCATTCCCCGGGACTAGGCTACGAGCAGTACTTC.

The chain is built from TRBV19 and TRBJ1-5; 7 bases align to TRBD1. The V segment lost 5 bases and the J segment 3 bases; nucleotides outside the gene matches: 4. Germline lookup yields CDR1 LNHDA and CDR2 SQIVND (reference sequence). The CDR3 length is 14 residues. The CDR3 coding sequence is TGTGCCAGTAGTGAAGGACAGGCCAATCAGCCCCAGCATTTT. The encoded protein is CASSEGQANQPQHF.

This clone was seen only once. The chain combines TRBV6-5 with TRBJ2-5; TRBD2 is a possible D gene (5 bases). Per the germline V gene, CDR1 is MNHEY and CDR2 is SVGAGI. The CDR3 loop spans 14 amino acids. With 7 bases removed from V and 2 bases from J, the gap between germline ends came to 14 bases. The CDR3 DNA is TGTGCCAGCAAGCCGCCGGGAAGGCAAGAGACCCAGTACTTC. Translating gives CASKPPGRQETQYF.

The gene calls are TRBV25-1 and TRBJ2-3; D not resolved. V shed 6 bases and J shed 4 bases, with 8 bases lying between them. The CDR3 covers 12 residues. The germline gives CDR1 MGHDK, CDR2 SYGVNS. The CDR3 DNA is TGTGCCAGCAGCCCCCTGTCAGATACGCAGTATTTT. Translation: CASSPLSDTQYF.

The chain has TRBV27 and TRBJ2-5; the D gene could be TRBD1 or TRBD2 (5 bases each). CDR3 size: 14 residues. The V end was cut by 7 bases, the J end by 7 bases, with 19 bases between. Germline CDR1 is MNHEY and CDR2 is SMNVEV (reference sequence). DNA for the CDR3: TGTGCCAGCACCCCTTTTAAGGGGAGCGGGACCCAGTACTTC. Amino acids: CASTPFKGSGTQYF.

The rearrangement uses TRBV30 and TRBJ1-2; the D gene is possibly TRBD1 (6 bases). Germline CDR1 and CDR2: GTSNPN and SVGIG (reference sequence). This CDR3 is 13 amino acids long. V shed 0 bases and J shed 4 bases, with 9 bases lying between them. The CDR3 loop is CAWSVGASYGYTF. DNA of the CDR3: TGTGCCTGGAGTGTGGGGGCCTCCTATGGCTACACCTTC.

The chain uses TRBV7-2 and TRBJ2-7, with TRBD1 identical over 8 bases. From germline, CDR1 is SGHTA and CDR2 FQGNSA. The trim removed 5 bases at V and 5 bases at J, leaving 8 bases unmatched. This CDR3 spans 14 amino acids. CDR3 DNA: TGTGCCAGCAGCCTAAGGACAGGGACCAACGAGCAGTACTTC. Protein sequence: CASSLRTGTNEQYF.

The chain couples TRBV18 to TRBJ1-2; the match to TRBD1 covers 7 bases. Germline-derived CDR1 and CDR2 are KGHSH and LQKENI. Unmatched junction bases numbered 5, after V lost 2 bases and J lost 2 bases. CDR3 length: 15 amino acids. The CDR3 region is CASSPIQGINYGYTF. CDR3 nucleotide sequence: TGTGCCAGCTCACCAATACAGGGGATAAACTATGGCTACACCTTC.